Reported below is one T cell receptor beta chain. These data originate in a study of blood T cell repertoires in COVID-19. The overall study: Sample material is recorded as cDNA or gDNA derived from T cells, B-cell-depleted T cells, or PBMCs.

Data came from immunoSEQ multiplex PCR; TCRdb stores just in-frame clones and leaves some out. Here the sample spans around 470,000 clones, 90% being singletons. The sample taken for sequencing was PBMCs or T cells enriched from blood (not recorded which). The TCR sequence derives from a man between 18 and 35 years old who had recovered from COVID-19.

The CDR3 DNA follows: TGTGCCAGCAGCTTAGCTCTTAGCGGGGCCAAAAACATTCAGTACTTC. Translated: CASSLALSGAKNIQYF. The gene calls are TRBV7-8 and TRBJ2-4, with 7 bases lining up with TRBD2. There are 16 residues in the CDR3. Germline CDR1 is SGHVS and CDR2 is FQNEAQ. The V gene end was trimmed by 0 bases and the J gene end by 1 base; junction bases not matched to a gene: 3.